A single TCR beta chain is shown here with its context. This clonotype has only a few counts. The specificity of this receptor is unknown. The sample holds no much larger clone one base away, and base qualities are not on file. The study was a case-control design nested within a healthcare worker cohort in London, UK, with weekly nasopharyngeal swab PCR tests and blood sampling. Healthcare workers were recruited between 23 and 31 March 2020, during the week of the UK lockdown, and were followed weekly for up to roughly 15 weeks. Including the terminal cysteine and phenylalanine, the CDR3 comprises 16 residues. The DNA shown is the 48-base CDR3, in frame from base 1. V was cut back by 0 bases and J by 6 bases, leaving a gap of 15 bases between them. From the germline V gene, CDR1 is MGHRA and CDR2 is YSYEKL. The library came from 5' RACE. Sequencing relied on a NextSeq 500. To correct for sequencing error and PCR bias, the TCR library protocol tagged individual cDNA molecules with unique molecular identifiers. Both TCR alpha and beta chains were sequenced, and tight co-correlation was observed between alpha and beta sequence abundances in each sample. Concerning the study's data processing: Decombinator V4 was used to perform V gene, J gene and CDR3 annotation of TCR sequences. Expanded TCRs were defined as changing significantly between any two time points under a Poisson model with p below 0.0001. Abundances of TCRs were expressed as counts per million after normalisation to the total number of TCRs sequenced in each sample. MAIT TCRs were defined by TRAV1-2 paired with TRAJ12, TRAJ20 or TRAJ33, and iNKT TCRs by TRAV10 paired with TRAJ18. VDJdb, accessed 1 November 2021, was searched for CMV, EBV and SARS-CoV-2 annotated TCRs, excluding TCRs annotated for multiple antigens. Using fastp trimming at Q25 and MiXCR clonotype assembly, TCRdb reanalyzed the public sequencing data and kept in-frame beta chains. Every entry covers one CDR3 protein and lists the most common genes and DNA from its rows. These V and J calls originate from TCRdb's pipeline instead of the authors' own analysis. The sample data list about 90,000 distinct CDR3 sequences, and more than 10% of these were observed just once. The ten largest clones capture approximately 4.4% of the sample.

The data belong to a study of early T cells in non-severe SARS-CoV-2 infection (dated by TCRdb to about 2021). Study-level background: Bulk RNA from unsorted whole blood was used for TCR sequencing, so alpha and beta chains could not be paired. Results and caveats for the whole study, not just this receptor: Matching against VDJdb was skewed toward anti-spike CD8 responses, likely underestimated virus-specific expansions, and missed private and CD4 specificities.

This sequence was found in an adult who was a healthcare worker with PCR-confirmed SARS-CoV-2 infection or an uninfected control (not recorded which). The material sequenced was whole blood, taken at baseline. This sequence uses TRBV4-1 and TRBJ2-1, with the D gene call left open. The CDR3 region: CASSQDLGQPVNEQFF. Here is the DNA: TGCGCCAGCAGCCAAGATCTTGGTCAGCCAGTCAATGAGCAGTTCTTC.